Presented here are 29 T cell receptor beta chains from one specimen sequenced in a study of T cell changes during pregnancy in multiple sclerosis. Measured with immunoSEQ multiplex PCR; TCRdb has only the in-frame clones, and not every one. The data contain roughly 58,000 clones, 90% of them singletons. This material consisted of CD8+ T cells from peripheral blood mononuclear cells, taken before pregnancy. These receptors originate from a female donor with multiple sclerosis, enrolled in a pregnancy study.

The J gene is TRBJ1-1, the V gene TRBV4-1, with TRBD1 matching 9 bases. J lost 1 base, V lost 5 bases, and 5 bases had no gene match. There are 15 residues in the CDR3. In germline, CDR1 is MGHRA, CDR2 YSYEKL. The chain's CDR3 is CASSYRGPENTEAFF. CDR3 bases: TGCGCCAGCAGCTACAGGGGGCCAGAGAACACTGAAGCTTTCTTT.

This clone was observed a single time. The rearrangement uses TRBV7-9 and TRBJ2-2; perhaps TRBD2 as D (6 bases). CDR3 size: 14 residues. The germline V gene encodes CDR1 SEHNR and CDR2 FQNEAQ (reference sequence). V shed 4 bases and J shed 6 bases, with 12 bases lying between them. DNA for the CDR3: TGTGCCAGCAGCTCGGGAGAGGGCGCCGGGGAGCTGTTTTTT. It yields the protein CASSSGEGAGELFF.

The chain carries TRBV2 and TRBJ1-6; the match to TRBD1 covers 7 bases. The V gene end was trimmed by 6 bases and the J gene end by 7 bases; junction bases not matched to a gene: 6. The CDR3 is 14 residues long. Germline V gives CDR1 SNHLY, CDR2 FYNNEI. DNA of the CDR3: TGTGCCAGCAGGGACGGGACAGCCAATTCACCCCTCCACTTT. Protein sequence: CASRDGTANSPLHF.

The chain links TRBV4-1 to TRBJ1-6; maybe TRBD1 (5 bases). This CDR3 contains 16 residues. Trimming stripped 1 base from V and 10 bases from J, with 17 bases between. Germline V lookup: CDR1 MGHRA, CDR2 YSYEKL. CDR3 residues: CASSQGDQGIGSPLHF. CDR3 bases: TGCGCCAGCAGCCAAGGAGACCAGGGTATAGGCTCACCCCTCCACTTT.

This rearrangement joins TRBV11-3 to TRBJ2-7, with 7 bases that match TRBD2. J lost 0 bases, V lost 5 bases, and 7 bases had no gene match. The CDR3 extends over 15 amino acids. The germline CDR1 and CDR2 sequences are SGHNT and YENEEA. CDR3 bases: TGTGCCAGCAGCCAGCGGGGTCCCAACTCCTACGAGCAGTACTTC. The encoded protein is CASSQRGPNSYEQYF.

This chain connects TRBV7-9 to TRBJ1-2, with 8 bases fitting TRBD1. The CDR3 is 15 amino acids. The V segment lost 6 bases and the J segment 3 bases; nucleotides outside the gene matches: 9. CDR1 is SEHNR, CDR2 FQNEAQ, per germline (reference sequence). CDR3 residues: CASSYGTGSDYGYTF. The CDR3 DNA reads TGTGCCAGCAGTTATGGGACAGGATCGGACTATGGCTACACCTTC.

This rearrangement joins TRBV11-2 to TRBJ1-1; D unclear. CDR1 is SGHAT and CDR2 is FQNNGV in the germline V gene. V was shortened by 5 bases and J by 0 bases, with 7 bases between the two germline ends. The CDR3 is made up of 13 amino acids. CDR3: CASSPTVNTEAFF. CDR3 nucleotides: TGTGCCAGCAGCCCCACGGTGAACACTGAAGCTTTCTTT.

About this clone itself: The sample contains more than one DNA sequence encoding this CDR3. This chain uses TRBV7-2 with TRBJ2-3, with 14 bases fitting TRBD2. Germline-derived CDR1 and CDR2 are SGHTA and FQGNSA. The CDR3 consists of 17 residues. J was trimmed by 2 bases and V by 2 bases; bases with no gene match: 3. The CDR3 coding sequence is TGTGCCAGCAGCTTACGGACTAGCGGGGGGTACACAGATACGCAGTATTTT. It translates to CASSLRTSGGYTDTQYF.

The genes are TRBV9 and TRBJ1-2; possibly TRBD1 for D (5 bases). The CDR3 totals 12 residues. Trimming stripped 0 bases from V and 5 bases from J, with 5 bases between. Per the germline V gene, CDR1 is SGDLS and CDR2 is YYNGEE. The CDR3 nucleotides are TGTGCCAGCAGCGTAGGACAGTATGGCTACACCTTC. This gives the protein CASSVGQYGYTF.

This clone came up once. This chain connects TRBV7-9 to TRBJ1-3, with D uncertain. CDR1 and CDR2 from the germline V gene are SEHNR and FQNEAQ (reference sequence). This CDR3 comprises 13 residues. Trimming stripped 1 base from V and 5 bases from J, with 6 bases between. As DNA, the CDR3 is TGTGCCAGCAGCTTAGGTGTTAGAAACACCATATATTTT. Translated, it gives CASSLGVRNTIYF.

The rearrangement joins TRBV9 to TRBJ2-3; TRBD1 agrees at 12 bases. CDR1 SGDLS and CDR2 YYNGEE come from the germline V gene. V trimming: 3 bases; J trimming: 5 bases; junction bases outside the gene matches: 7. This CDR3 spans 16 amino acids. CDR3 in DNA: TGTGCCAGCAGCGCCGGGGACAGGGGGCTTCGAGATACGCAGTATTTT. Encoded protein: CASSAGDRGLRDTQYF.

The chain is built from TRBV29-1 and TRBJ1-2; TRBD1 might be the D (6 bases). The V end lost 5 bases, the J end lost 6 bases, and 13 bases lay between the germline ends. Germline assignment: CDR1 SQVTM and CDR2 ANQGSEA. The CDR3 consists of 12 residues. The CDR3 sequence: CSVISQGNGYTF. The DNA of the CDR3 is TGCAGCGTTATTTCACAGGGTAATGGCTACACCTTC.

The rearrangement links TRBV19 to TRBJ1-3, with D unresolved. Per the germline V gene, CDR1 is LNHDA and CDR2 is SQIVND (reference sequence). The CDR3 has 16 amino acids. The V and J ends lost 7 bases and 3 bases respectively, with 19 bases between them. CDR3 loop: CASTPATWSGGNTIYF. CDR3 in DNA: TGTGCCAGTACGCCCGCAACCTGGTCGGGTGGAAACACCATATATTTT.

A single count supports this clone. The genes are TRBV6-1 and TRBJ1-3; TRBD1 agrees at 7 bases. V was pared by 5 bases and J by 0 bases, with 4 bases of the junction left unmatched. CDR3 length: 15 amino acids. Germline CDR1 MNHNS, CDR2 SASEGT. The CDR3 is CASSTGEFSGNTIYF. In nucleotides, the CDR3 is TGTGCCAGCAGTACAGGGGAATTCTCTGGAAACACCATATATTTT.

The rearrangement joins TRBV7-9 to TRBJ2-7, with TRBD1 identical over 10 bases. V shed 4 bases, J shed 3 bases, and the junction held 6 bases outside the gene matches. CDR1 is SEHNR and CDR2 is FQNEAQ in the germline V gene (reference sequence). The CDR3 runs to 15 residues. The CDR3 loop is CASSSAGDRGYEQYF. The DNA of the CDR3 is TGTGCCAGCAGCTCAGCGGGGGACAGGGGCTACGAGCAGTACTTC.

The chain joins TRBV29-1 to TRBJ2-3; 13 bases agree with TRBD2. The CDR3 is 16 residues long. Trimming at V came to 3 bases and at J to 0 bases, leaving 3 bases not matched to a gene. The germline CDR1 and CDR2 sequences are SQVTM and ANQGSEA. The CDR3 sequence is CSVELLAGGSTDTQYF. The DNA for the CDR3 is TGCAGCGTTGAGTTACTAGCGGGGGGGAGCACAGATACGCAGTATTTT.

The rearrangement joins TRBV19 to TRBJ1-3; D is perhaps TRBD1 (6 bases). Trimming took off 3 bases at V and 4 bases at J, with 13 bases between the two ends. This CDR3 region has 15 residues. CDR1 is LNHDA and CDR2 is SQIVND in the germline V gene (reference sequence). The DNA for the CDR3 is TGTGCCAGTAGTATTTGGGGGCCGGGAGGAAACACCATATATTTT. It is translated as CASSIWGPGGNTIYF.

The chain is built from TRBV7-9 and TRBJ2-3; 9 nucleotides align to TRBD2. The CDR3 has 17 amino acids. V dropped 7 bases and J dropped 2; count of bases not matched to a gene: 13. Germline assignment: CDR1 SEHNR and CDR2 FQNEAQ (reference sequence). For the CDR3, the DNA is TGTGCCAGCACCCCGTCCTTAGCGGGGGAGTCCACAGATACGCAGTATTTT. The encoded protein is CASTPSLAGESTDTQYF. Variable domain in full (rest from reference TRBV7-9 and TRBJ2-3): DTGVSQNPRHKITKRGQNVTFRCDPISEHNRLYWYRQTLGQGPEFLTYFQNEAQLEKSRLLSDRFSAERPKGSFSTLEIQRTEQGDSAMYLCASTPSLAGESTDTQYFGPGTRLTVL.

The gene calls are TRBV4-3 and TRBJ1-6, with 8 bases lining up with TRBD1. The CDR3 runs 19 residues. V gave up 5 bases and J gave up 5 bases; unmatched junction bases: 17. Germline V CDR1 and CDR2: LGHNA, YSLEER. The CDR3 loop reads CASSSRTGPYTANNSPLHF. For the CDR3, the DNA is TGCGCCAGCAGCTCCCGGACAGGGCCCTATACGGCTAATAATTCACCCCTCCACTTT.

This clone occurred once. The chain links TRBV7-3 to TRBJ1-2, with 10 bases aligning to TRBD1. Per the germline V gene, CDR1 is SGHTA and CDR2 is FQGTGA. V trimming: 2 bases; J trimming: 3 bases; junction bases outside the gene matches: 0. This CDR3 is built from 14 residues. CDR3: CASSLGTGDYGYTF. The CDR3 DNA sequence: TGTGCCAGCAGCTTAGGGACAGGGGACTATGGCTACACCTTC.

The gene calls are TRBV2 and TRBJ2-3; TRBD2 aligns across 8 bases. The ends lost 3 bases at V and 2 bases at J; junction bases unmatched: 7. This CDR3 has 16 amino acids. Germline V gene sequence: CDR1 SNHLY, CDR2 FYNNEI. Written as DNA, the CDR3 is TGTGCCAGCAGTGATCCAGCGGGGGTGCTCACAGATACGCAGTATTTT. This encodes CASSDPAGVLTDTQYF.

The genes are TRBV11-2 and TRBJ2-5, with a possible D match to TRBD1 (5 bases). Germline CDR1 is SGHAT and CDR2 is FQNNGV. The CDR3 consists of 15 residues. V gave up 8 bases and J gave up 5 bases, with 21 bases separating them. CDR3 DNA sequence: TGTGCCAGCCATCAGGGTACGGCCTCGTGGGAGACCCAGTACTTC. This encodes CASHQGTASWETQYF.

The chain joins TRBV4-1 to TRBJ2-7, with TRBD1 matching 8 bases. Trimming took 0 bases from V and 6 from J; bases not matched to a gene: 4. The CDR3 extends over 14 amino acids. Germline V CDR1 and CDR2: MGHRA, YSYEKL. For the CDR3, the DNA is TGCGCCAGCAGCCAAGACCCCAGGGGGCTCGAGCAGTACTTC. Encoded protein: CASSQDPRGLEQYF.

This chain uses TRBV7-8 with TRBJ2-3, with 12 bases matching TRBD2. The germline V gene has CDR1 SGHVS and CDR2 FQNEAQ. The CDR3 spans 17 residues. V shed 2 bases, J shed 2 bases, and the junction held 5 bases outside the gene matches. CDR3 amino acids: CASSLPSGGADTDTQYF. For the CDR3, the DNA is TGTGCCAGCAGCTTACCTAGCGGGGGGGCCGACACAGATACGCAGTATTTT. Looking up the rest from reference TRBV7-8 and TRBJ2-3 gives the full variable domain: GAGVSQSPRYKVAKRGQDVALRCDPISGHVSLFWYQQALGQGPEFLTYFQNEAQLDKSGLPSDRFFAERPEGSVSTLKIQRTQQEDSAVYLCASSLPSGGADTDTQYFGPGTRLTVL.

The chain couples TRBV4-2 to TRBJ2-1; TRBD2 might be the D (6 bases). Germline CDR1 and CDR2: LGHNA and YNFKEQ. This CDR3 has 16 amino acids. V was trimmed by 2 bases and J by 6 bases, leaving 17 bases between them. In DNA form, the CDR3 reads TGTGCCAGCAGCCAATCCGACCAGCGGGTAATCAATGAGCAGTTCTTC. It encodes CASSQSDQRVINEQFF.

The chain links TRBV4-2 to TRBJ1-2; D remains ambiguous. The CDR3 runs 14 residues. V lost 2 bases and J 6 bases, leaving 13 bases between the germline ends. CDR1 is LGHNA, CDR2 YNFKEQ, per germline. Written as DNA, the CDR3 is TGTGCCAGCAGCCAAAAGAATACTAAACATGGCTACACCTTC. Amino acids: CASSQKNTKHGYTF.

The CDR3, as DNA: TGTGCCAGCAGTTACCCTACTAGCGGGGGGCAAGAGACCCAGTACTTC. It encodes CASSYPTSGGQETQYF. V and J are TRBV6-5 and TRBJ2-5; the match to TRBD2 covers 12 bases. CDR1 and CDR2 from the germline V gene are MNHEY and SVGAGI. The ends lost 2 bases at V and 2 bases at J; junction bases unmatched: 3. This CDR3 comprises 16 residues.

This chain joins TRBV11-2 and TRBJ2-1, with TRBD2 identical over 7 bases. V was clipped by 4 bases and J by 3 bases; unmatched bases: 6. The CDR3 runs to 15 residues. The germline V gene has CDR1 SGHAT and CDR2 FQNNGV. CDR3 amino acids: CASSSRGVSYNEQFF. Written as DNA, the CDR3 is TGTGCCAGCAGCTCACGGGGGGTCAGCTACAATGAGCAGTTCTTC.

This chain joins TRBV2 and TRBJ2-1, with TRBD1 identical over 11 bases. Germline CDR1 SNHLY, CDR2 FYNNEI. The junction had 4 bases not matched to a gene; V was cut back by 7 bases and J by 8 bases. The CDR3 spans 13 residues. CDR3 protein: CASKRTGGHEQFF. As DNA, the CDR3 is TGTGCCAGCAAAAGGACAGGGGGCCATGAGCAGTTCTTC. The whole variable domain, filled in from reference TRBV2 and TRBJ2-1, reads EPEVTQTPSHQVTQMGQEVILRCVPISNHLYFYWYRQILGQKVEFLVSFYNNEISEKSEIFDDQFSVERPDGSNFTLKIRSTKLEDSAMYFCASKRTGGHEQFFGPGTRLTVL.